A single T cell receptor (beta chain) is shown here with its context. Its antigen remains unidentified. The record originates from a study of cytomegalovirus exposure and HLA in healthy donors. Across the study: Out of about 170 million T cells, an earlier analysis found over 90 million unique TCR beta sequences in total. Study-wide results and caveats: One cluster of highly shared sequence variants probably arose as a sequencing artifact.

Germline values: CDR1 SGHDT, CDR2 YYEEEE. Trimming shortened V by 4 bases and J by 4 bases, and 15 bases separated the two germline ends. The length of the CDR3 is 16 residues. It was with 60 Vbeta and 13 Jbeta primers that the PCR ran. Measured with immunoSEQ multiplex PCR; TCRdb has only the in-frame clones, and not every one. Of 110,000 to 150,000 clones in the sample, about 80% were seen once. The sequence was collected from a woman aged 25 to 45 in good health and CMV-seronegative. Sequencing was performed on PBMCs. The chain couples TRBV5-6 to TRBJ1-6, with D tentatively TRBD1 (6 bases). CDR3 residues: CASSPQGEIYNSPLHF. DNA of the CDR3: TGTGCCAGCAGCCCACAGGGAGAGATTTATAATTCACCCCTCCACTTT.